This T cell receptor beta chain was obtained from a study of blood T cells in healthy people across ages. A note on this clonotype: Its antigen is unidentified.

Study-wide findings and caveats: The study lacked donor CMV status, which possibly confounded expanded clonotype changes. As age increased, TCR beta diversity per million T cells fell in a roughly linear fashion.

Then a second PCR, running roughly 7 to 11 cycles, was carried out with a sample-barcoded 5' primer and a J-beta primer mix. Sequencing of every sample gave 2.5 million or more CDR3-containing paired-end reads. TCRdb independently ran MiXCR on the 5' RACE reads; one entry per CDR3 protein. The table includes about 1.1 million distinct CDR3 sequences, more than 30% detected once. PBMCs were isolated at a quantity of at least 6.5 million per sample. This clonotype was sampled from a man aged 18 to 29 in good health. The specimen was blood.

The CDR3 nucleotides read TGTGCCAGCAGTTACGATAGTACGAACACCGGGGAGCTGTTTTTT. Encoded protein: CASSYDSTNTGELFF. The gene calls are TRBV6-2 or TRBV6-3 and TRBJ2-2; D remains unclear. Germline loops: CDR1 MNHEY, CDR2 SVGEGT. CDR3 length equals 15 residues. V gave up 2 bases and J gave up 0 bases, with 7 bases separating them.